This record looks at one T cell receptor beta chain sequence and its context. Profiled with immunoSEQ multiplex PCR; TCRdb holds only in-frame clones, not every one. Of tens of thousands of clones in the sample, roughly 95% were seen once. The data were taken from a study of human versus mouse CDR3 diversity and MHC coevolution. Sequencing was performed on naive CD4+ T cells from blood. This sample's subset: CD45RO-negative CD62L-positive naive CD4 T cells. This TCR derives from a person aged 25-75 years in good health.

DNA for the CDR3: TGTGCCAGCAGCCCAGGACACACCCAGGCCTATGGCTACACCTTC. Protein sequence: CASSPGHTQAYGYTF. The V and J genes are TRBV7-2 and TRBJ1-2; maybe TRBD1 (5 bases). Trimming shortened V by 5 bases and J by 4 bases, and 17 bases separated the two germline ends. Germline CDR1 is SGHTA and CDR2 is FQGNSA. This CDR3 region has 15 residues.